A single sample is the source of the 9 T cell receptor beta chains below, sequenced in a study of cytomegalovirus exposure and HLA in healthy donors. PCR primers comprised 60 Vbeta and 13 Jbeta primers. TCRdb keeps only in-frame clones here, not all; method: immunoSEQ multiplex PCR. The profile covers some 140,000 clones, with about 84% appearing a single time and roughly 5.9% taken by the ten largest. Sequencing was performed on PBMCs. The receptor source for this set is a woman in her thirties or forties in good health and CMV-seropositive.

The chain couples TRBV9 to TRBJ2-5, with TRBD2 matching 10 bases. The J call may not be correct, given that the DNA end is closer to TRBJ2-7. Germline lookup yields CDR1 SGDLS and CDR2 YYNGEE. The CDR3 contains 16 residues. The CDR3 reads CASSVASSGGLYEQYF. In nucleotides, the CDR3 is TGTGCCAGCAGCGTAGCTTCTAGCGGGGGCCTCTACGAGCAGTACTTC.

This chain joins TRBV5-5 and TRBJ2-7; TRBD2 is a possible D gene (6 bases). From germline, CDR1 is SGHKS and CDR2 YYEKEE (reference sequence). V gave up 4 bases and J gave up 0 bases, with 8 bases separating them. The CDR3 is 13 amino acids. CDR3 nucleotide sequence: TGTGCCAGCAGCAAGACTAGCTCCTACGAGCAGTACTTC. This sequence encodes CASSKTSSYEQYF.

This clone was observed a single time. The chain combines TRBV29-1 with TRBJ2-1, with a possible D match to TRBD1 (8 bases). Germline V gene sequence: CDR1 SQVTM, CDR2 ANQGSEA. V lost 7 bases and J lost 2, with 21 bases in between. This CDR3 comprises 16 residues. The CDR3 is CSALGLQGGAYNEQFF. The CDR3 DNA follows: TGCAGCGCCCTGGGGTTACAGGGGGGGGCCTACAATGAGCAGTTCTTC.

The chain uses TRBV19 and TRBJ2-2; D may be TRBD1 (6 bases). V was pared by 5 bases and J by 4 bases, with 20 bases between. CDR3 length: 17 residues. Germline CDR1 reads LNHDA; CDR2 reads SQIVND (reference sequence). The CDR3 is CASSPPRTVTFTGELFF. In DNA form, the CDR3 reads TGTGCCAGTAGTCCGCCCCGGACAGTGACGTTCACCGGGGAGCTGTTTTTT.

This clone turned up a few times. This chain uses TRBV28 with TRBJ2-7; 9 bases are shared with TRBD1. Germline V gene lookup returns CDR1 MDHEN and CDR2 SYDVKM. J lost 2 bases, V lost 5 bases, and 7 bases had no gene match. The CDR3 contains 15 residues. For the CDR3, the DNA is TGTGCCAGCAGTGCGCCGGGACAGGGCCCCTACGAGCAGTACTTC. It specifies CASSAPGQGPYEQYF. Supplemented by reference TRBV28 and TRBJ2-7, the full variable domain reads DVKVTQSSRYLVKRTGEKVFLECVQDMDHENMFWYRQDPGLGLRLIYFSYDVKMKEKGDIPEGYSVSREKKERFSLILESASTNQTSMYLCASSAPGQGPYEQYFGPGTRLTVT.

This clone was found once. V and J are TRBV6-5 and TRBJ2-1, with D tentatively TRBD2 (7 bases). Trimming removed 4 bases at V and 0 bases at J, with 10 bases between. The CDR3 consists of 15 residues. Germline V CDR1 and CDR2: MNHEY, SVGAGI. CDR3 nucleotides: TGTGCCAGCAGTTTGGGGGGGCTCTCCTACAATGAGCAGTTCTTC. It specifies CASSLGGLSYNEQFF.

The rearrangement links TRBV7-9 to TRBJ2-7; 7 bases fit TRBD1. The germline CDR1 and CDR2 sequences are SEHNR and FQNEAQ (reference sequence). Trimming cost V 5 bases and J 2 bases; bases outside gene matches: 6. The CDR3 spans 14 residues. CDR3: CASSTTGTTYEQYF. CDR3 bases: TGTGCCAGCAGCACGACAGGGACCACCTACGAGCAGTACTTC.

The chain combines TRBV19 with TRBJ1-1; weak D call: TRBD1 (6 bases). Trimming stripped 1 base from V and 10 bases from J, with 10 bases between. The CDR3 length is 12 residues. The V gene's germline CDR1 is LNHDA and CDR2 SQIVND (reference sequence). CDR3 sequence (DNA): TGTGCCAGTAGTATAGGCGGGGGGCGAGCTTTCTTT. Protein product: CASSIGGGRAFF.

This clone appeared a few times. V gene TRBV6-6 combines with J gene TRBJ2-1, with 8 bases fitting TRBD2. V dropped 5 bases and J dropped 10; count of bases not matched to a gene: 1. Germline-derived CDR1 and CDR2 are MNHNY and SVGAGI (reference sequence). The length of the CDR3 is 11 residues. CDR3 protein: CASSREGEQFF. Here the CDR3 DNA reads TGTGCCAGCAGTCGGGAGGGGGAGCAGTTCTTC.